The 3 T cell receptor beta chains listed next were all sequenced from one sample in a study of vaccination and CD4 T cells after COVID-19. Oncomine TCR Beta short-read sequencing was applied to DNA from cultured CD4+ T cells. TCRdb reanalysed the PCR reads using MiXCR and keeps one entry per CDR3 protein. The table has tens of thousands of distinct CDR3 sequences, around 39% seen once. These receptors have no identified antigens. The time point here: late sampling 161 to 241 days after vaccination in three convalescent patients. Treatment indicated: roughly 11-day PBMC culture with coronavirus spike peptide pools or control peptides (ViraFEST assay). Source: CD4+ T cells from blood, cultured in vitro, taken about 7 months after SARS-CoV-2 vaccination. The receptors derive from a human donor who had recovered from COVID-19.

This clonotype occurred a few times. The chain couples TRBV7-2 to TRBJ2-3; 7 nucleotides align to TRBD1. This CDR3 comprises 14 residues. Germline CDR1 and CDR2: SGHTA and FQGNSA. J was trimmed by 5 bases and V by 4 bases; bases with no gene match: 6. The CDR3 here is CASSYTGAGDTQYF. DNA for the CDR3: TGTGCCAGCAGCTACACAGGGGCTGGAGATACGCAGTATTTT.

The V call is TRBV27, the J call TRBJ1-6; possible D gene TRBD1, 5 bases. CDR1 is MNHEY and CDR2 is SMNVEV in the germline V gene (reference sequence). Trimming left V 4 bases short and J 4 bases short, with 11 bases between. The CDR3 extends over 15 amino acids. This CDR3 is CASSYRDGYNSPLHF. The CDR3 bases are TGTGCCAGCAGTTATCGGGACGGATATAATTCACCCCTCCACTTT.

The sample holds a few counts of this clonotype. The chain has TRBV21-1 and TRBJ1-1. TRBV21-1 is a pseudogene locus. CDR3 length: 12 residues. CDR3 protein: CASSTHETEAFF. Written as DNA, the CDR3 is TGTGCCAGCAGTACTCATGAGACTGAAGCTTTCTTT.